The 2 T cell receptor beta chains below come from one sample, sequenced in a study of cytotoxic CD8 clonotypes in ibrutinib-treated CLL. Clones were read by immunoSEQ multiplex PCR, and TCRdb kept only the in-frame ones, dropping some. The repertoire holds about 130,000 clones, over 60% seen once, with around 13% in the top ten. The specimen was PBMCs, collected after 12 months of ibrutinib treatment. These receptors all come from a human donor with chronic lymphocytic leukemia.

This rearrangement joins TRBV18 to TRBJ2-5; D gene ambiguous. Trimming pared 2 bases from V and 5 bases from J, leaving 12 bases between. CDR1 KGHSH and CDR2 LQKENI come from the germline V gene. The CDR3 is 14 amino acids. DNA of the CDR3: TGTGCCAGCTCACCATCCGGGTTTTTCGAGACCCAGTACTTC. Translating it yields CASSPSGFFETQYF. The variable domain in full, completed from reference TRBV18 and TRBJ2-5, reads NAGVMQNPRHLVRRRGQEARLRCSPMKGHSHVYWYRQLPEEGLKFMVYLQKENIIDESGMPKERFSAEFPKEGPSILRIQQVVRGDSAAYFCASSPSGFFETQYFGPGTRLLVL.

This chain links TRBV4-2 with TRBJ2-2; D gene uncertain. Germline-derived CDR1 and CDR2 are LGHNA and YNFKEQ. This CDR3 has 11 amino acids. Trimming removed 7 bases from V and 6 bases from J, with 6 bases in between. The CDR3 is CASTYSGELFF. As DNA, the CDR3 is TGTGCCAGCACCTACTCCGGGGAGCTGTTTTTT.